These 30 T cell receptor beta chains were sequenced from one sample in a study of regulatory T cells in long-lasting Graves disease. Arm-PCR of CDR3 regions and iRepertoire HTBI primers were used to build TCR beta libraries. From the multiplex PCR reads, TCRdb called clonotypes with MiXCR, one entry per CDR3 protein. The table lists 350,000 to 450,000 distinct CDR3 sequences, around 11% of them singletons, with 18% in the top ten. Indicated time point: newly diagnosed GD, antithyroid drugs for less than 3 months. PBMCs were the source of the RNA used for TCR sequencing. These sequences were also reported in another study, on T cells in Graves' hyperthyroidism and ophthalmopathy.

The sequencing used peripheral blood mononuclear cells (PBMCs), collected at new diagnosis, from a patient treated with antithyroid drugs. These receptors were taken from a young woman with Graves disease.

This chain links TRBV4-1 with TRBJ2-5, with a tentative D call TRBD1 (5 bases). The V end lost 5 bases, the J end lost 5 bases, and 15 bases lay between the germline ends. This CDR3 region has 14 residues. Per the germline V gene, CDR1 is MGHRA and CDR2 is YSYEKL. CDR3 bases: TGCGCCAGCAGCGGAACAGACAGCCCGGAGACCCAGTACTTC. Encoded protein: CASSGTDSPETQYF.

The sample holds many counts of this clonotype. The V gene is TRBV5-5, the J gene TRBJ1-5; tentatively, D is TRBD1 (6 bases). V lost 2 bases and J lost 3, with 12 bases in between. The CDR3 runs 15 residues. Germline CDR1 is SGHKS and CDR2 is YYEKEE (reference sequence). The CDR3 nucleotides read TGTGCCAGCAGCTTAGTCAGGGGCCCCAATCAGCCCCAGCATTTT. Its protein is CASSLVRGPNQPQHF.

The sample holds many counts of this clonotype. The chain links TRBV10-3 to TRBJ2-2; D may be TRBD1 or TRBD2 (5 bases each). V was pared by 2 bases and J by 6 bases, with 19 bases between. This CDR3 comprises 17 residues. Germline CDR1 is ENHRY and CDR2 is SYGVKD. This chain's CDR3 is CAISETNLAGHPGELFF. Here the CDR3 DNA reads TGTGCCATCAGTGAGACCAACCTAGCAGGGCACCCCGGGGAGCTGTTTTTT.

This clonotype was counted at least ten times. The chain combines TRBV20-1 with TRBJ2-1; no reliable D call. The CDR3 spans 14 residues. From germline, CDR1 is DFQATT and CDR2 SNEGSKA (reference sequence). CDR3 protein: CSAEGRYEHNEQFF. DNA for the CDR3: TGCAGCGCCGAAGGGCGCTACGAACACAATGAGCAGTTCTTC.

At least ten counts were recorded for this clonotype. The J gene is TRBJ1-2, the V gene TRBV6-5; no clear D gene. There are 15 residues in the CDR3. Germline loops: CDR1 MNHEY, CDR2 SVGAGI. V was trimmed by 4 bases and J by 5 bases, leaving 17 bases between them. This CDR3 reads CASSLFGEPGYGYTF. CDR3 nucleotides: TGTGCCAGCAGTTTATTCGGGGAGCCGGGATATGGCTACACCTTC.

This clonotype showed up many times. V usage is TRBV20-1 and J usage is TRBJ1-1; weak D call: TRBD1 (5 bases). Trimming left V 3 bases short and J 0 bases short, with 14 bases between. The V gene's germline CDR1 is DFQATT and CDR2 SNEGSKA (reference sequence). The length of the CDR3 is 15 residues. This chain's CDR3 is CSASSQGILNTEAFF. CDR3 sequence (DNA): TGCAGTGCTAGTTCCCAGGGAATACTGAACACTGAAGCTTTCTTT.

This clonotype was seen a handful of times. V and J are TRBV29-1 and TRBJ1-1, with D uncertain. Germline lookup yields CDR1 SQVTM and CDR2 ANQGSEA. V lost 6 bases to trimming and J lost 4 bases, with 15 bases between them. This CDR3 region has 13 residues. CDR3 sequence (DNA): TGCAGCGTGGACCCCCCCCCGCGCACTGAAGCTTTCTTT. This sequence encodes CSVDPPPRTEAFF.

This clonotype has a count of ten or more. The gene calls are TRBV27 and TRBJ2-1, with D possibly TRBD1 on 6 matching bases. Trimming cost V 6 bases and J 7 bases, with 16 bases left between them. Germline V gene sequence: CDR1 MNHEY, CDR2 SMNVEV (reference sequence). The CDR3 length is 14 residues. The CDR3 sequence is CASSPQGLINEQFF. CDR3 coding DNA: TGTGCCAGCAGCCCACAGGGTTTGATAAATGAGCAGTTCTTC.

This clonotype was seen repeatedly, ten times or more. CDR3 sequence reads: CASSSLRGGLFNEQFF. In DNA form, the CDR3 reads TGTGCCAGCAGCAGTTTGCGGGGGGGGCTATTTAATGAGCAGTTCTTC. The chain carries TRBV12-3 or TRBV12-4 and TRBJ2-1, with 9 bases matching TRBD2. The CDR3 is made up of 16 amino acids. Trimming at V came to 6 bases and at J to 7 bases, leaving 13 bases not matched to a gene.

This clonotype was detected many times. V and J are TRBV6-2 or TRBV6-3 and TRBJ2-6; the D is unclear. The CDR3 runs to 15 residues. V was cut by 2 bases and J by 0 bases, with 5 bases left in between. Per the germline V gene, CDR1 is MNHEY and CDR2 is SVGEGT. In DNA form, the CDR3 reads TGTGCCAGCAGTTACACACACTCTGGGGCCAACGTCCTGACTTTC. Its translation: CASSYTHSGANVLTF.

This clonotype was detected a few times. J is TRBJ2-1 and V is TRBV20-1, with a weak D call TRBD1 (6 bases). Germline V gives CDR1 DFQATT, CDR2 SNEGSKA (reference sequence). V dropped 1 base and J dropped 7 bases, with 17 bases sitting between them. The CDR3 covers 15 residues. The CDR3 DNA reads as TGCAGTGCTAGAGTTCTACTCAGGGGTTGGAATGAGCAGTTCTTC. This translates into CSARVLLRGWNEQFF.

The sample holds many counts of this clonotype. The V call is TRBV18, the J call TRBJ2-1; 11 bases fit TRBD2. Germline lookup yields CDR1 KGHSH and CDR2 LQKENI. The V gene end was trimmed by 0 bases and the J gene end by 7 bases; junction bases not matched to a gene: 2. The CDR3 totals 15 residues. CDR3 in DNA: TGTGCCAGCTCACCACCGGGACTAGCGGTAAATGAGCAGTTCTTC. It codes for CASSPPGLAVNEQFF.

The genes are TRBV9 and TRBJ1-1, with unresolved D. Germline V gives CDR1 SGDLS, CDR2 YYNGEE. This CDR3 is 15 amino acids long. The ends were cut back, 2 bases at V and 2 bases at J, with 13 bases in the middle. DNA for the CDR3: TGTGCCAGCAGCGTCAACCCAAGACCAAACACTGAAGCTTTCTTT. Translated: CASSVNPRPNTEAFF. The variable domain in full, completed from reference TRBV9 and TRBJ1-1, reads DSGVTQTPKHLITATGQRVTLRCSPRSGDLSVYWYQQSLDQGLQFLIQYYNGEERAKGNILERFSAQQFPDLHSELNLSSLELGDSALYFCASSVNPRPNTEAFFGQGTRLTVV.

Worth noting for this clonotype: A clone one base away is much larger, so this may be a read error. The V gene is TRBV20-1, the J gene TRBJ2-1, with 9 positions matching TRBD2. The CDR3 is 14 residues long. Germline CDR1 is DFQATT and CDR2 is SNEGSKA (reference sequence). The junction had 5 bases not matched to a gene; V was cut back by 5 bases and J by 3 bases. CDR3 sequence reads: CSASSGKSYNEQFF. CDR3 DNA sequence: TGCAGTGCTTCTAGCGGGAAAAGCTACAATGAGCAGTTCTTC.

As for this clonotype: A read error likely explains this, since a far larger clone differs by one base. The chain combines TRBV6-5 with TRBJ1-1; 8 nucleotides match TRBD1. J gave up 3 bases and V 4 bases, and 16 bases lay outside the gene matches. Germline values: CDR1 MNHEY, CDR2 SVGAGI. The CDR3 length is 18 residues. The CDR3 region has the DNA TGTGCCAGCAGTTGGGTCAGGGGGCCCCTTGTGTCGGACACTGAAGCTTTCTTT. Translated: CASSWVRGPLVSDTEAFF.

This clonotype was counted only a few times. At one boundary the junction diverges from the germline segment, which might be a read error. This chain uses TRBV3-1 with TRBJ2-1, with 8 bases that match TRBD1. This CDR3 spans 15 amino acids. The germline gives CDR1 LGHDT, CDR2 YNNKEL (reference sequence). The CDR3, as DNA: TGCGCCAGCAGCCAAGTTTCCGGGACAGGCTATGAGCAGTTCTTC. It translates to CASSQVSGTGYEQFF.

This clonotype was counted a few times. This rearrangement joins TRBV9 to TRBJ1-1; a weak D match, TRBD1 (5 bases). CDR3 length: 14 amino acids. Germline CDR1 SGDLS, CDR2 YYNGEE. Trimming took 0 bases from V and 0 from J, leaving 6 bases between them. DNA for the CDR3: TGTGCCAGCAGCGTAGTAGGGGTGAACACTGAAGCTTTCTTT. It specifies CASSVVGVNTEAFF.

This clonotype was seen more than once but under ten times. The chain couples TRBV10-3 to TRBJ1-4, with D maybe TRBD1 (5 bases). With 11 bases removed from V and 7 bases from J, the gap between germline ends came to 14 bases. CDR1 is ENHRY and CDR2 is SYGVKD in the germline V gene. The CDR3 loop spans 12 amino acids. The CDR3 loop is CAVRDGGEKLFF. In nucleotides, the CDR3 is TGTGCCGTCCGGGACGGCGGTGAAAAACTGTTTTTT.

Worth noting for this clonotype: One junction end does not reproduce the germline sequence, and a read error may be involved. V usage is TRBV12-3 or TRBV12-4 and J usage is TRBJ2-1; D gene unclear. The CDR3 totals 12 residues. The CDR3 is CTSSFNLNEQFF. The DNA for the CDR3 is TGTACCAGCAGTTTTAATCTTAATGAGCAGTTCTTC.

This clonotype was recorded a few times. This rearrangement joins TRBV20-1 to TRBJ1-1, with no clear D. CDR1 is DFQATT, CDR2 SNEGSKA, per germline (reference sequence). Trimming cost V 6 bases and J 0 bases, with 14 bases left between them. CDR3 length: 14 residues. CDR3 DNA: TGCAGTGCCCTTTTAGGTGAGATGAACACTGAAGCTTTCTTT. It encodes CSALLGEMNTEAFF.

This clonotype was recorded at least ten times. The genes are TRBV2 and TRBJ1-5; tentatively, D is TRBD1 (5 bases). The V gene lost 4 bases and the J gene lost 5 bases, with 15 bases spanning the gap. This CDR3 contains 15 residues. The germline gives CDR1 SNHLY, CDR2 FYNNEI. CDR3 sequence reads: CASSGPMGGDQPQHF. The CDR3 DNA follows: TGTGCCAGCAGTGGACCCATGGGGGGGGATCAGCCCCAGCATTTT. Combining the CDR3 with reference TRBV2 and TRBJ1-5 gives the whole variable domain EPEVTQTPSHQVTQMGQEVILRCVPISNHLYFYWYRQILGQKVEFLVSFYNNEISEKSEIFDDQFSVERPDGSNFTLKIRSTKLEDSAMYFCASSGPMGGDQPQHFGDGTRLSIL.

This clonotype was detected a few times. This chain links TRBV6-2 or TRBV6-3 with TRBJ1-2, with a possible D match to TRBD1 (5 bases). The V gene's germline CDR1 is MNHEY and CDR2 SVGEGT. Trimming pared 6 bases from V and 6 bases from J, leaving 20 bases between. The CDR3 has 15 amino acids. The CDR3 loop reads CASSYGRRGANGYTF. DNA of the CDR3: TGTGCCAGCAGCTATGGACGGAGGGGAGCAAATGGCTACACCTTC.

This clonotype appeared many times. The V gene is TRBV4-2, the J gene TRBJ2-3; D gene uncertain. V was cut by 1 base and J by 2 bases, with 13 bases left in between. CDR3 length equals 16 residues. Germline V CDR1 and CDR2: LGHNA, YNFKEQ. In DNA, the CDR3 is TGTGCCAGCAGCCAAGTCCGGTCTGCCCACACAGATACGCAGTATTTT. Translated, it gives CASSQVRSAHTDTQYF.

Points on this clonotype: This is likely an artifact of a read error, given a far larger clone one base away. The chain joins TRBV12-3 or TRBV12-4 to TRBJ2-7, with D maybe TRBD2 (7 bases). The DNA end lines up better with TRBJ2-1; the J call may be wrong. There are 15 residues in the CDR3. The CDR3 DNA reads TGTGCCAGCAGTTTTTCGGGGGGCAGGTACCATGAGCAGTTCTTC. Residues: CASSFSGGRYHEQFF.

Ten or more counts support this clonotype. The chain is built from TRBV28 and TRBJ1-3, with D hard to call. V was trimmed by 6 bases and J by 3 bases, leaving 24 bases between them. From germline, CDR1 is MDHEN and CDR2 SYDVKM. The CDR3 has 18 residues. The CDR3 protein is CASRKAVDGLGHGNTIYF. DNA of the CDR3: TGTGCCAGCAGAAAGGCAGTCGACGGCCTGGGTCATGGAAACACCATATATTTT.

CDR3: CAISESGGGGLGRYNEQFF. CDR3 in DNA: TGTGCCATCAGTGAGTCGGGGGGAGGGGGGCTGGGCCGCTACAATGAGCAGTTCTTC. The V call is TRBV10-3, the J call TRBJ2-1, with D perhaps matching TRBD2 (7 bases). The germline V gene encodes CDR1 ENHRY and CDR2 SYGVKD. V was trimmed by 0 bases and J by 3 bases, leaving 21 bases between them. CDR3 length: 19 amino acids.

The chain combines TRBV4-3 with TRBJ1-5; 7 nucleotides align to TRBD1. The junction had 12 bases not matched to a gene; V was cut back by 1 base and J by 0 bases. The CDR3 is made up of 19 amino acids. Germline assignment: CDR1 LGHNA and CDR2 YSLEER. CDR3 in amino acids: CASSQGGGDRSLSNQPQHF. CDR3 coding DNA: TGCGCCAGCAGCCAAGGGGGTGGGGACAGATCACTTAGCAATCAGCCCCAGCATTTT.

This clonotype was seen ten or more times. This rearrangement joins TRBV7-2 to TRBJ1-5, with a tentative D call TRBD1 (5 bases). Trimming stripped 5 bases from V and 5 bases from J, with 22 bases between. The germline CDR1 and CDR2 sequences are SGHTA and FQGNSA. This CDR3 has 17 amino acids. The CDR3 sequence: CASSDLPGPRYDQPQHF. CDR3 sequence (DNA): TGTGCCAGCAGCGATTTACCGGGACCACGATACGATCAGCCCCAGCATTTT. Together with reference TRBV7-2 and TRBJ1-5, the CDR3 gives the full variable domain: GAGVSQSPSNKVTEKGKDVELRCDPISGHTALYWYRQSLGQGLEFLIYFQGNSAPDKSGLPSDRFSAERTGGSVSTLTIQRTQQEDSAVYLCASSDLPGPRYDQPQHFGDGTRLSIL.

This clonotype was detected only a few times. The rearrangement joins TRBV29-1 to TRBJ2-7; D may be TRBD2 (7 bases). Germline lookup yields CDR1 SQVTM and CDR2 ANQGSEA. The CDR3 extends over 12 amino acids. V gave up 5 bases and J gave up 5 bases, with 13 bases separating them. The CDR3 here is CSVRQGRDEQYF. Written as DNA, the CDR3 is TGCAGCGTTCGGCAGGGGAGGGACGAGCAGTACTTC.

This clonotype was picked up many times. The rearrangement joins TRBV7-2 to TRBJ1-4; 10 positions match TRBD1. The CDR3 has 15 residues. V lost 3 bases to trimming and J lost 5 bases; unmatched junction nucleotides: 3. Germline-derived CDR1 and CDR2 are SGHTA and FQGNSA. The CDR3 loop is CASSFDRGPNEKLFF. Written as DNA, the CDR3 is TGTGCCAGCAGCTTTGACAGGGGGCCCAATGAAAAACTGTTTTTT.